These 32 T cell receptor beta chains originate from one sample sequenced in a study of T cells in Graves' hyperthyroidism and ophthalmopathy. Amplified TCR beta CDR3 regions derived from RNA transcripts. Initially, a first-round RT-PCR of the TCR CDR3 employed the HTBI primer set. TCRdb re-called the multiplex PCR reads through MiXCR, storing one row per CDR3 protein. The table includes some 600,000 distinct CDR3 sequences, under 60% detected once. Sequencing was performed on peripheral blood or thyroid tissue (not recorded which). Source of these receptors: a woman younger than 30 with Graves' hyperthyroidism.

The CDR3 loop is CASSPRGGPGANVLTF. In DNA, the CDR3 is TGCGCCAGCAGCCCGCGGGGGGGGCCTGGGGCCAACGTCCTGACTTTC. The chain uses TRBV5-1 and TRBJ2-6, with 9 bases fitting TRBD2. The J segment lost 2 bases and the V segment lost 4 bases, leaving 4 bases of the junction unmatched. This CDR3 is 16 amino acids long. Germline V gene lookup returns CDR1 SGHRS and CDR2 YFSETQ.

The chain has TRBV2 and TRBJ1-1, with TRBD1 as a possible D gene (5 bases). Per germline, CDR1 SNHLY and CDR2 FYNNEI. V was trimmed by 1 base and J by 4 bases, leaving 10 bases between them. There are 14 residues in the CDR3. CDR3 in DNA: TGTGCCAGCAGTGAAGGCGTCGGGGGCACTGAAGCTTTCTTT. Its translation is CASSEGVGGTEAFF.

This clonotype turned up a few times. This rearrangement joins TRBV7-8 to TRBJ2-5; 9 bases line up with TRBD2. CDR3 length: 16 amino acids. Germline V lookup: CDR1 SGHVS, CDR2 FQNEAQ. Unmatched junction bases numbered 7, after V lost 3 bases and J lost 2 bases. The CDR3 region has the DNA TGTGCCAGCAGCTTCCTTAGCGGGAGAGGACAAGAGACCCAGTACTTC. Translation: CASSFLSGRGQETQYF.

This clonotype was detected ten times or more. The chain joins TRBV2 to TRBJ2-7; TRBD1 aligns across 9 bases. The CDR3 totals 14 residues. Trimming at V came to 4 bases and at J to 4 bases, leaving 5 bases not matched to a gene. Germline V lookup: CDR1 SNHLY, CDR2 FYNNEI. The CDR3 is CASSGTGGAYEQYF. For the CDR3, the DNA is TGTGCCAGCAGTGGAACAGGGGGCGCGTACGAGCAGTACTTC.

Here the CDR3 reads CSILTGMETQYF. The CDR3 bases are TGCAGCATCCTGACAGGGATGGAGACCCAGTACTTC. The gene calls are TRBV29-1 and TRBJ2-5; 7 bases are shared with TRBD1. Germline loops: CDR1 SQVTM, CDR2 ANQGSEA. The V gene end was trimmed by 8 bases and the J gene end by 5 bases; junction bases not matched to a gene: 8. The CDR3 covers 12 residues.

This CDR3 reads CSAQGAGASYEQYF. The CDR3 region has the DNA TGCAGCGCTCAGGGGGCAGGGGCTTCCTACGAGCAGTACTTC. The chain is built from TRBV29-1 and TRBJ2-7; 8 nucleotides line up with TRBD1. The CDR3 is 14 residues long. In germline, CDR1 is SQVTM, CDR2 ANQGSEA. The ends lost 7 bases at V and 1 base at J; junction bases unmatched: 9.

The V gene is TRBV5-4, the J gene TRBJ2-7; D might be TRBD2 (6 bases). The germline gives CDR1 SGHNT, CDR2 YYREEE (reference sequence). V dropped 1 base and J dropped 3 bases, with 11 bases sitting between them. The CDR3 covers 14 residues. CDR3 coding DNA: TGTGCCAGCAGCTTGTTAAGGGAGGACTACGAGCAGTACTTC. Its translation: CASSLLREDYEQYF.

This sequence joins TRBV15 and TRBJ1-1, with a weak D call TRBD1 (6 bases). Germline CDR1 LNHNV, CDR2 YYDKDF (reference sequence). The CDR3 sequence is 15 residues long. V gave up 3 bases and J gave up 2 bases, with 13 bases separating them. DNA for the CDR3: TGTGCCACCAGCAGCCAAGGGACACTTAACACTGAAGCTTTCTTT. As protein: CATSSQGTLNTEAFF.

As for this clonotype: One base away lies a much larger clone, so this may be a sequencing read error. The chain is built from TRBV29-1 and TRBJ2-7, with D tentatively TRBD1 (5 bases). Looked up from germline, CDR1 is SQVTM and CDR2 is ANQGSEA. CDR3 size: 12 residues. Between the trimmed V and J ends, which lost 6 bases and 1 base, there was a span of 10 bases. CDR3 nucleotide sequence: TGCAGCGTAAGGACACCGTCCTACGAGCAGTACTTC. Encoded protein: CSVRTPSYEQYF.

V and J are TRBV7-6 and TRBJ2-5; D is unresolved. The germline CDR1 and CDR2 sequences are SGHVS and FNYEAQ. Trimming left V 0 bases short and J 5 bases short, with 10 bases between. The length of the CDR3 is 14 residues. The CDR3 is CASSLARRVETQYF. The DNA for the CDR3 is TGTGCCAGCAGCTTAGCTCGACGCGTGGAGACCCAGTACTTC.

This clonotype was counted once. The chain couples TRBV24-1 to TRBJ2-3, with D possibly being TRBD2 (5 bases). This CDR3 comprises 13 residues. The germline V and J ends were trimmed by 8 bases and 1 base, with 9 bases remaining between them. Germline V gives CDR1 KGHDR, CDR2 SFDVKD. The CDR3 nucleotides are TGTGCCACCACCCCAGCGGGCACAGATACGCAGTATTTT. Translating it yields CATTPAGTDTQYF.

The chain uses TRBV7-9 and TRBJ2-2; D perhaps matches TRBD1 (6 bases). This CDR3 contains 14 residues. Germline V CDR1 and CDR2: SEHNR, FQNEAQ (reference sequence). V lost 5 bases and J 3 bases, leaving 10 bases between the germline ends. CDR3 nucleotides: TGTGCCAGCAGCGTAGGGACATACACCGGGGAGCTGTTTTTT. Translation gives CASSVGTYTGELFF.

This chain uses TRBV6-4 with TRBJ1-1; D uncertain. The CDR3 is 13 amino acids. Trimming left V 3 bases short and J 0 bases short, with 5 bases between. Germline-derived CDR1 and CDR2 are MRHNA and SNTAGT. CDR3 nucleotide sequence: TGTGCCAGCAGTGAGAGGGTGAACACTGAAGCTTTCTTT. Translation gives CASSERVNTEAFF.

The rearrangement links TRBV10-3 to TRBJ1-5, with D maybe TRBD1 (5 bases). Germline-derived CDR1 and CDR2 are ENHRY and SYGVKD. This CDR3 contains 14 residues. Trimming removed 9 bases at V and 1 base at J, with 13 bases between. The CDR3 coding sequence is TGTGCCATGAAGGGACCGCCGAGCAATCAGCCCCAGCATTTT. As protein: CAMKGPPSNQPQHF.

The rearrangement uses TRBV29-1 and TRBJ1-2, with D maybe TRBD1 (5 bases). The CDR3 spans 12 residues. Between the trimmed V and J ends, which lost 8 bases and 3 bases, there was a span of 13 bases. Germline CDR1 and CDR2: SQVTM and ANQGSEA. Here the CDR3 reads CSSSRGDYGYTF. CDR3 DNA: TGCAGCTCATCCCGGGGCGACTATGGCTACACCTTC.

This clonotype was seen only once. The chain is built from TRBV20-1 and TRBJ1-2; D remains ambiguous. This CDR3 spans 13 amino acids. The V and J ends lost 7 bases and 1 base respectively, with 13 bases between them. The germline CDR1 and CDR2 sequences are DFQATT and SNEGSKA (reference sequence). The CDR3 region is CSVATGINYGYTF. CDR3 sequence (DNA): TGCAGTGTTGCCACGGGAATTAACTATGGCTACACCTTC.

This clonotype was recorded only once. CDR3 nucleotide sequence: TGCAGTGCTATAGGGGGTGGGGGGTATAATTCACCCCTCCACTTT. It is translated as CSAIGGGGYNSPLHF. The chain combines TRBV20-1 with TRBJ1-6, with a tentative D call TRBD1 (6 bases). Germline V gene data show CDR1 as DFQATT and CDR2 as SNEGSKA (reference sequence). V lost 4 bases, J lost 4 bases, and 14 bases lay in between. This CDR3 is built from 15 residues.

This clonotype appeared a few times. V is TRBV2 and J is TRBJ1-4, with D possibly TRBD1 on 6 matching bases. Germline CDR1 SNHLY, CDR2 FYNNEI. There are 14 residues in the CDR3. The V gene lost 5 bases and the J gene lost 2 bases, with 9 bases spanning the gap. The CDR3 loop reads CASSWTETNEKLFF. DNA of the CDR3: TGTGCCAGCAGTTGGACAGAGACTAATGAAAAACTGTTTTTT.

This clonotype has only a few counts. This sequence joins TRBV12-3 or TRBV12-4 and TRBJ1-5, with TRBD1 as a possible D gene (5 bases). This CDR3 spans 14 amino acids. V was cut by 1 base and J by 7 bases, with 11 bases left in between. The CDR3 here is CASSLGGSGQPQHF. CDR3 sequence (DNA): TGTGCCAGCAGTTTAGGGGGCTCGGGGCAGCCCCAGCATTTT.

The V call is TRBV10-3, the J call TRBJ2-5, with D perhaps matching TRBD2 (7 bases). V was shortened by 8 bases and J by 5 bases, with 30 bases between the two germline ends. There are 18 residues in the CDR3. Germline V lookup: CDR1 ENHRY, CDR2 SYGVKD. The CDR3 sequence is CAIPTSRAKGGNMETQYF. The CDR3 bases are TGTGCCATCCCGACCAGCCGGGCTAAGGGGGGGAATATGGAGACCCAGTACTTC.

This clonotype appeared a few times. The V and J genes are TRBV12-3 or TRBV12-4 and TRBJ1-2; no definite D call. The CDR3 consists of 13 residues. V gave up 7 bases and J gave up 2 bases, with 11 bases separating them. The CDR3 region is CASTKGGNYGYTF. CDR3 coding DNA: TGTGCCAGCACCAAAGGCGGGAACTATGGCTACACCTTC.

This clonotype was picked up one time. The chain carries TRBV5-4 and TRBJ1-2; D perhaps matches TRBD1 (6 bases). CDR1 and CDR2 (germline): SGHNT, YYREEE (reference sequence). Trimming left V 4 bases short and J 8 bases short, with 15 bases between. CDR3 size: 13 residues. This CDR3 reads CASSLGAGVGYTF. CDR3 DNA sequence: TGTGCCAGCAGCCTCGGAGCAGGGGTGGGCTACACCTTC.

The sample holds a few counts of this clonotype. The rearrangement joins TRBV7-2 to TRBJ2-2; 7 positions agree with TRBD2. The CDR3 consists of 18 residues. Germline assignment: CDR1 SGHTA and CDR2 FQGNSA. V lost 0 bases to trimming and J lost 1 base; unmatched junction nucleotides: 8. CDR3 in amino acids: CASSLALDGGRNTGELFF. CDR3 in DNA: TGTGCCAGCAGCTTAGCTTTGGATGGCGGGAGGAACACCGGGGAGCTGTTTTTT.

The gene calls are TRBV7-2 and TRBJ1-5, with 12 bases matching TRBD1. The CDR3 spans 15 residues. V shed 5 bases, J shed 9 bases, and the junction held 8 bases outside the gene matches. Germline CDR1 SGHTA, CDR2 FQGNSA. Here the CDR3 reads CASSDGTGGPWPQHF. Here the CDR3 DNA reads TGTGCCAGCAGCGACGGGACAGGGGGCCCCTGGCCCCAGCATTTT.

Of note for this clonotype: This clone may be a read error of a much larger clone one base away. Here the CDR3 omits its conserved ending phenylalanine or tryptophan, so a read error is the likely source. The chain has TRBV10-3 and TRBJ2-5, with 7 bases matching TRBD2. V lost 0 bases, J lost 9 bases, and 7 bases stayed unmatched. The CDR3 runs to 14 residues. Looked up from germline, CDR1 is ENHRY and CDR2 is SYGVKD. CDR3 DNA sequence: TGTGCCATCAGTGAGTCGGCGACCCGGGGGGCCCAGTACGTC. Translating gives CAISESATRGAQYV.

Ten or more counts support this clonotype. This sequence joins TRBV9 and TRBJ1-5, with D unresolved. V shed 5 bases and J shed 5 bases, with 11 bases lying between them. The length of the CDR3 is 13 residues. Germline CDR1 SGDLS, CDR2 YYNGEE. The CDR3 nucleotides are TGTGCCAGCAGTTTGGACGGCGATCAGCCCCAGCATTTT. Amino acids: CASSLDGDQPQHF.

Concerning this clonotype itself: A much larger clone lies one base from this, so it may be a read error. The CDR3 does not end in the conserved phenylalanine or tryptophan, so this is likely a read error. The V call is TRBV10-3, the J call TRBJ2-7, with TRBD2 as a possible D gene (6 bases). The CDR3 loop spans 13 amino acids. Germline V CDR1 and CDR2: ENHRY, SYGVKD. Trimming shortened V by 8 bases and J by 2 bases, and 13 bases separated the two germline ends. CDR3 amino acids: CAIHPGGTYEQYS. The CDR3 DNA follows: TGTGCCATCCACCCCGGCGGGACCTACGAGCAGTACTCC.

This clonotype was seen at least ten times. V is TRBV5-8 and J is TRBJ2-7; tentative D call: TRBD1 (6 bases). The V gene lost 2 bases and the J gene lost 2 bases, with 8 bases spanning the gap. This CDR3 is 13 amino acids long. Per the germline V gene, CDR1 is SGHTS and CDR2 is YDEGEE. Here the CDR3 reads CASSFRTAYEQYF. The CDR3 DNA reads as TGTGCCAGCAGCTTTCGGACAGCCTACGAGCAGTACTTC.

Many counts were recorded for this clonotype. This chain uses TRBV19 with TRBJ2-5; D is uncertain. This CDR3 is 13 amino acids long. V dropped 8 bases and J dropped 2 bases, with 12 bases sitting between them. CDR1 and CDR2 from the germline V gene are LNHDA and SQIVND (reference sequence). The CDR3 loop reads CASRKVGQETQYF. The CDR3 nucleotides are TGTGCCAGTCGGAAGGTCGGGCAAGAGACCCAGTACTTC.

The chain combines TRBV11-2 with TRBJ1-4; D not certain. Trimming cost V 4 bases and J 4 bases, with 7 bases left between them. This CDR3 region has 13 residues. Looked up from germline, CDR1 is SGHAT and CDR2 is FQNNGV. Here the CDR3 DNA reads TGTGCCAGCAGCTCACTAATTAATGAAAAACTGTTTTTT. Amino acids: CASSSLINEKLFF.

A note on this clonotype: A read error is possible here, since a much larger clone lies one base away. The gene calls are TRBV7-2 and TRBJ1-1; maybe TRBD1 (5 bases). The CDR3 has 14 amino acids. The V gene's germline CDR1 is SGHTA and CDR2 FQGNSA. The CDR3 sequence: CASSLTRDVTEASF. The CDR3 DNA follows: TGTGCCAGCAGTCTGACTAGGGACGTCACTGAAGCTTCCTTT. Filled out from reference TRBV7-2 and TRBJ1-1, the complete variable domain reads GAGVSQSPSNKVTEKGKDVELRCDPISGHTALYWYRQSLGQGLEFLIYFQGNSAPDKSGLPSDRFSAERTGGSVSTLTIQRTQQEDSAVYLCASSLTRDVTEASFGQGTRLTVV.

This clonotype was seen only a few times. The J gene is TRBJ1-6, the V gene TRBV10-3, with 10 bases that match TRBD1. The V gene's germline CDR1 is ENHRY and CDR2 SYGVKD. V shed 3 bases and J 7 bases; nucleotides not matched to a gene: 3. This CDR3 has 15 amino acids. The CDR3 sequence is CAISDSTGGNSPLHF. Written as DNA, the CDR3 is TGTGCCATCAGTGACTCGACAGGGGGCAATTCACCCCTCCACTTT.